This T cell receptor (beta chain) was documented in a study of cytomegalovirus exposure and HLA in healthy donors. The wider study: The 500 to 850 first-cohort repertoires and the 95 to 150 validation repertoires shared the same platform, a later analysis reported. Study-level findings and limits: CMV antigen specificity of a few CMV-associated chains was confirmed in vitro.

V shed 4 bases and J shed 1 base, with 10 bases lying between them. The CDR3 runs 13 residues. Germline lookup yields CDR1 GTSNPN and CDR2 SVGIG (reference sequence). This table comes from immunoSEQ multiplex PCR, and its TCRdb copy is limited to in-frame clones, with some not included. The repertoire holds 250,000 to 350,000 clones, with 88% as singletons. A few counts support this clone. The target antigen is unknown. Donors came from a validation cohort of about 110 subjects, distinct from the first 666-subject cohort. V is TRBV30 and J is TRBJ1-1, with a possible D match to TRBD1 (6 bases). The clonotype comes from a man in his thirties or forties in good health and CMV-seronegative. Sequenced input: PBMCs. CDR3 residues: CAWTVGGNTEAFF. The DNA of the CDR3 is TGTGCCTGGACCGTAGGGGGGAACACTGAAGCTTTCTTT.